The sequence of this T cell receptor beta chain was determined in a study of blood T cell repertoires in COVID-19. Study information: Collection of acute and convalescent COVID-19 samples took place in the United States, Italy and Spain. PBMCs, B-cell-depleted T cells, or T cells provided the cDNA or gDNA that made up the material.

In the original analysis: Using reference gene primer amplification, nucleated cell counts were estimated. Sequencing was performed with immunoSEQ multiplex PCR; in TCRdb, only in-frame clones are kept and a portion is missing. The V and J calls and clone size are taken from that table; D and trimming were inferred from the DNA. The sample has roughly 290,000 clones, approximately 86% seen once; the top ten hold 0.7% to 1%. V was pared by 3 bases and J by 7 bases, with 6 bases between. The CDR3 consists of 11 residues. Germline assignment: CDR1 MNHEY and CDR2 SMNVEV (reference sequence). The Seattle patients, enrolled during active infection, were followed longitudinally.

The chain combines TRBV27 with TRBJ1-2; the D gene is possibly TRBD1 (5 bases). This sequence was found in a human donor with COVID-19, enrolled during active disease. The donor label of this sample is uncertain. The specimen was peripheral blood. The chain's CDR3 is CASSFGGGYTF. DNA of the CDR3: TGTGCCAGCAGTTTCGGGGGTGGCTACACCTTC.